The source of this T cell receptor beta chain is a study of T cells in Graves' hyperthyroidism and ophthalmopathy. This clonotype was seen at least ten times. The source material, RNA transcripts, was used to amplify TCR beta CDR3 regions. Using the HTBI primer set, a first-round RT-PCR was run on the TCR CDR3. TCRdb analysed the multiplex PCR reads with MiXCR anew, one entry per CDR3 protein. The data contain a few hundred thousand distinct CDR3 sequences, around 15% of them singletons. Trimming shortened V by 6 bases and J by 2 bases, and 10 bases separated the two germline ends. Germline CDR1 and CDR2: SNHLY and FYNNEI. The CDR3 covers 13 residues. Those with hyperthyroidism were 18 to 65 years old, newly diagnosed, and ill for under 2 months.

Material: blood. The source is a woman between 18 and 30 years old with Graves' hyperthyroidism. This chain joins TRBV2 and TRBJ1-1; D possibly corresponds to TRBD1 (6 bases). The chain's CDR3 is CASRDSTNTEAFF. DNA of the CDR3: TGTGCCAGCAGGGACAGTACTAACACTGAAGCTTTCTTT.